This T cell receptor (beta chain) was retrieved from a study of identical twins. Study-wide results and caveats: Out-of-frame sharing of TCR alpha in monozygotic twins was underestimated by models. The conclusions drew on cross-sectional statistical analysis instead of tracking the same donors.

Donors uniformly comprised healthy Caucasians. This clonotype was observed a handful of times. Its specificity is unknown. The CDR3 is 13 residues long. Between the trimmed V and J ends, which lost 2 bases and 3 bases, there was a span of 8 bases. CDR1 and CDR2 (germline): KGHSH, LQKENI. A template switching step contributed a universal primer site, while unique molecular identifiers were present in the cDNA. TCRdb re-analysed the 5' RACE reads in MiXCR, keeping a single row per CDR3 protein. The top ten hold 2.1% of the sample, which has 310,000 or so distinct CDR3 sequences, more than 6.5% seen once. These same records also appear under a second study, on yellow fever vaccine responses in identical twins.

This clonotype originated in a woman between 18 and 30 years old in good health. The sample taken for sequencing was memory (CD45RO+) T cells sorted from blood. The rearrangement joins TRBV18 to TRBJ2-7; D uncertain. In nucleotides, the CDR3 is TGTGCCAGCTCACCAGCGCAGAACTACGAGCAGTACTTC. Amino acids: CASSPAQNYEQYF. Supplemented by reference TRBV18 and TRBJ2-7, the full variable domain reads NAGVMQNPRHLVRRRGQEARLRCSPMKGHSHVYWYRQLPEEGLKFMVYLQKENIIDESGMPKERFSAEFPKEGPSILRIQQVVRGDSAAYFCASSPAQNYEQYFGPGTRLTVT.